This T cell receptor beta chain originates from a study of technical replicates of blood from several donors. Between the trimmed V and J ends, which lost 5 bases and 3 bases, there was a span of 10 bases. The CDR3 length is 13 residues. From germline, CDR1 is SGHVS and CDR2 FNYEAQ. Using immunoSEQ multiplex PCR, the repertoire was profiled, and TCRdb retains in-frame clones only, with some absent. The sample contains roughly 80,000 clones, approximately 96% of which appear only once. This chain joins TRBV7-6 and TRBJ1-1; D perhaps matches TRBD1 (5 bases). This receptor was taken from a human donor in good health. The specimen sequenced was T cells isolated from PBMCs. CDR3 nucleotide sequence: TGTGCCAGCAGCACCGGGGGATACACTGAAGCTTTCTTT. The encoded protein is CASSTGGYTEAFF.